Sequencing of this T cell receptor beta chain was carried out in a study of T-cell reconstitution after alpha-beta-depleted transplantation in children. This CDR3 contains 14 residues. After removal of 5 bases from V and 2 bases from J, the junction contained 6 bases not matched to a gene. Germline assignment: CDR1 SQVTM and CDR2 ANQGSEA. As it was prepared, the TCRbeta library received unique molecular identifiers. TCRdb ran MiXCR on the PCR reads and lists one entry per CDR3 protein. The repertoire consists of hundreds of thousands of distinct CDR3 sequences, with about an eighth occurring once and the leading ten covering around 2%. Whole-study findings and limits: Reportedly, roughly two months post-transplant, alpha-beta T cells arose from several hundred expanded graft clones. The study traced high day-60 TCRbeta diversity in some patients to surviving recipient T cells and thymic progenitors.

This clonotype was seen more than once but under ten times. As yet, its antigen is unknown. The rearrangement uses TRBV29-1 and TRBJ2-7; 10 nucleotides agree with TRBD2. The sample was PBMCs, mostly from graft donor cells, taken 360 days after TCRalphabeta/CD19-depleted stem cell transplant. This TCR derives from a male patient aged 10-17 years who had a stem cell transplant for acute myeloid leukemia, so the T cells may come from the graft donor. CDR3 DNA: TGCAGCGTTTCCCTAGCGGGGGAAGCCTACGAGCAGTACTTC. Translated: CSVSLAGEAYEQYF.